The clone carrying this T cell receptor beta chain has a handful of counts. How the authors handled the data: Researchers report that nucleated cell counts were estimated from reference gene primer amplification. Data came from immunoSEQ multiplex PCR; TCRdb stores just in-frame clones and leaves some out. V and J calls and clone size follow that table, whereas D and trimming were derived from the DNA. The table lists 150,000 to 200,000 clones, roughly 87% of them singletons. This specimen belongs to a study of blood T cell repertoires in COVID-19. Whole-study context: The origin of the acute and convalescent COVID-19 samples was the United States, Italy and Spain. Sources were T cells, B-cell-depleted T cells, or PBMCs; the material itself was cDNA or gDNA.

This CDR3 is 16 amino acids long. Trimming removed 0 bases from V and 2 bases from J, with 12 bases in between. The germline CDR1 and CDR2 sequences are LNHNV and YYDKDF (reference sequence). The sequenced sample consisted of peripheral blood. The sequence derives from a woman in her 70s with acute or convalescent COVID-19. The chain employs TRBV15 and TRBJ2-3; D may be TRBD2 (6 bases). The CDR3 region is CATSRDLAGHTDTQYF. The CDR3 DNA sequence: TGTGCCACCAGCAGAGATTTGGCGGGGCACACAGATACGCAGTATTTT.